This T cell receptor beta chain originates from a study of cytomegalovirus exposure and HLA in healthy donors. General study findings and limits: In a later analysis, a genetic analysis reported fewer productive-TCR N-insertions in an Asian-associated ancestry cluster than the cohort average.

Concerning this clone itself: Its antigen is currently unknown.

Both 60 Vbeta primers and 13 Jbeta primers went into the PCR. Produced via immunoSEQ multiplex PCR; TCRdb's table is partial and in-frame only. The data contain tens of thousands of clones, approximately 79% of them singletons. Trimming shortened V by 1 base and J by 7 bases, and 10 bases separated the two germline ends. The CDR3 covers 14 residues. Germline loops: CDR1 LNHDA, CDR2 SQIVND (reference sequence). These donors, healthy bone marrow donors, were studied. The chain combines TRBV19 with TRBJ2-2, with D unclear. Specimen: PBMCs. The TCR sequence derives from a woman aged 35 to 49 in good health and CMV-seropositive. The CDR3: CASSIGQVGGELFF. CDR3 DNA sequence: TGTGCCAGTAGTATAGGACAAGTTGGCGGGGAGCTGTTTTTT.